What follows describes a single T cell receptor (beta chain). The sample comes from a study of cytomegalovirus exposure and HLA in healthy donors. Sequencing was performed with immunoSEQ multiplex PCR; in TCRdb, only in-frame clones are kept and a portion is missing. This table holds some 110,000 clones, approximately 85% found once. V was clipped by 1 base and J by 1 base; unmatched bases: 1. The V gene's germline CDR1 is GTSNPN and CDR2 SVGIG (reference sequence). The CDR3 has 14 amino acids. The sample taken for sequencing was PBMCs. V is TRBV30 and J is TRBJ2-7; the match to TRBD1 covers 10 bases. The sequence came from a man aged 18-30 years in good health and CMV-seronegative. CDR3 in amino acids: CAWSGDRGSYEQYF. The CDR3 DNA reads TGTGCCTGGAGTGGGGACAGGGGTTCCTACGAGCAGTACTTC.